Following are 17 T cell receptor beta chains from one sample sequenced in a study of blood T cell repertoires in COVID-19. Only in-frame clones appear in the TCRdb table, and some are missing; sequencing was by immunoSEQ multiplex PCR. The repertoire holds 300,000 or so clones, with 70% to 90% as singletons. The sequenced sample was peripheral blood. The receptors stem from a woman aged 45-65 years who had recovered from COVID-19.

This chain links TRBV6-4 with TRBJ2-1; 7 bases match TRBD2. This CDR3 is 16 amino acids long. The germline gives CDR1 MRHNA, CDR2 SNTAGT. V lost 1 base and J lost 0; bases outside the gene matches: 3. CDR3 nucleotide sequence: TGTGCCAGCAGTGACTGGGGGGGGAGCTCCTACAATGAGCAGTTCTTC. Translating gives CASSDWGGSSYNEQFF.

This clone has just a few counts. The V and J genes are TRBV19 and TRBJ2-1; perhaps TRBD2 as D (6 bases). V lost 11 bases to trimming and J lost 9 bases, with 17 bases between them. Per the germline V gene, CDR1 is LNHDA and CDR2 is SQIVND (reference sequence). The CDR3 is made up of 12 amino acids. CDR3 sequence: CAVGEVFGEQFF. The CDR3 nucleotides are TGTGCCGTAGGGGAGGTTTTCGGTGAGCAGTTCTTC.

V and J are TRBV28 and TRBJ1-2; a weak D match, TRBD1 (6 bases). The CDR3 is 17 residues long. Germline V gene data show CDR1 as MDHEN and CDR2 as SYDVKM. Trimming cost V 3 bases and J 2 bases, with 19 bases left between them. CDR3 nucleotide sequence: TGTGCCAGCAGTTTGTATGATTGGGTCAGGGGAAACTATGGCTACACCTTC. This sequence encodes CASSLYDWVRGNYGYTF.

The rearrangement joins TRBV20-1 to TRBJ2-1; 7 nucleotides line up with TRBD2. With V trimmed by 3 bases and J by 10 bases, 9 bases remained unmatched. The CDR3 contains 13 residues. Germline CDR1 and CDR2: DFQATT and SNEGSKA (reference sequence). CDR3 amino acids: CSASGGGTGEQFF. CDR3 in DNA: TGCAGTGCTAGTGGGGGGGGGACTGGCGAGCAGTTCTTC.

This chain links TRBV27 with TRBJ1-1; tentatively, D is TRBD1 (6 bases). The length of the CDR3 is 16 residues. V was clipped by 3 bases and J by 3 bases, with 17 bases between them. CDR1 and CDR2 (germline): MNHEY, SMNVEV (reference sequence). The DNA of the CDR3 is TGTGCCAGCAGTTTCATAACAGGGAGAGGGCACACTGAAGCTTTCTTT. Its translation: CASSFITGRGHTEAFF.

This rearrangement joins TRBV7-8 to TRBJ1-4; 8 bases line up with TRBD1. The CDR3 is 14 residues long. Germline V gene data show CDR1 as SGHVS and CDR2 as FQNEAQ. J was trimmed by 10 bases and V by 5 bases; bases with no gene match: 9. The CDR3 coding sequence is TGTGCCAGCAGCCGGACAGGGTCGGATGTAAAACTGTTTTTT. Residues: CASSRTGSDVKLFF.

The chain couples TRBV5-4 to TRBJ2-7; 7 nucleotides match TRBD2. The CDR3 loop spans 15 amino acids. The germline gives CDR1 SGHNT, CDR2 YYREEE (reference sequence). J was trimmed by 3 bases and V by 0 bases; bases with no gene match: 6. This chain's CDR3 is CASSLGLAEGYEQYF. CDR3 in DNA: TGTGCCAGCAGCTTGGGGCTAGCGGAGGGCTACGAGCAGTACTTC.

Turning to this clone: Other DNA sequences of this sample code for an identical CDR3. The genes are TRBV12-3 or TRBV12-4 and TRBJ1-2, with 11 bases fitting TRBD1. This CDR3 spans 13 amino acids. V lost 5 bases and J lost 7; bases outside the gene matches: 3. The CDR3 loop reads CASSPGTGGGYTF. CDR3 coding DNA: TGTGCCAGCAGTCCCGGGACAGGGGGTGGCTACACCTTC.

In DNA, the CDR3 is TGTGCCAGTAGGACCGACAGGGGAGGAATCTATGAGCAGTTCTTC. It yields the protein CASRTDRGGIYEQFF. The genes are TRBV19 and TRBJ2-1, with 8 nucleotides matching TRBD1. The ends lost 6 bases at V and 8 bases at J; junction bases unmatched: 12. CDR3 length equals 15 residues. The germline V gene has CDR1 LNHDA and CDR2 SQIVND (reference sequence).

The gene calls are TRBV3-1 (or the pseudogene TRBV3-2) and TRBJ1-6; D unclear. The CDR3 sequence is 14 residues long. Trimming stripped 5 bases from V and 0 bases from J, with 5 bases between. In germline, CDR1 is LGHDT, CDR2 YNNKEL (reference sequence). DNA of the CDR3: TGTGCCAGCAGCTCCGGCTCCTATAATTCACCCCTCCACTTT. It encodes CASSSGSYNSPLHF.

The CDR3 sequence is CASSLGGGADEKLFF. Here the CDR3 DNA reads TGTGCCAGCAGCTTAGGAGGGGGAGCGGATGAAAAACTGTTTTTT. The rearrangement joins TRBV7-2 to TRBJ1-4; the D gene is possibly TRBD1 (6 bases). Germline values: CDR1 SGHTA, CDR2 FQGNSA. The CDR3 has 15 amino acids. The V gene lost 1 base and the J gene lost 6 bases, with 12 bases spanning the gap.

The DNA for the CDR3 is TGTGCCAGCAGTTACGGGCAGGGGTTCTACGAGCAGTACTTC. This encodes CASSYGQGFYEQYF. The genes are TRBV6-6 and TRBJ2-7, with D possibly matching TRBD1 (6 bases). CDR1 is MNHNY and CDR2 is SVGAGI in the germline V gene (reference sequence). Trimming took 2 bases from V and 3 from J, leaving 11 bases between them. This CDR3 has 14 residues.

This clone was observed a single time. The chain has TRBV28 and TRBJ2-3; 7 bases agree with TRBD2. Trimming cost V 3 bases and J 2 bases; bases outside gene matches: 5. The CDR3 sequence is 15 residues long. Germline values: CDR1 MDHEN, CDR2 SYDVKM. The CDR3 sequence is CASSFRAGYTDTQYF. CDR3 bases: TGTGCCAGCAGTTTTCGAGCGGGGTACACAGATACGCAGTATTTT.

This chain connects TRBV7-8 to TRBJ2-1; 10 nucleotides align to TRBD2. The CDR3 spans 15 residues. V shed 2 bases and J 8 bases; nucleotides not matched to a gene: 6. CDR1 is SGHVS, CDR2 FQNEAQ, per germline. The CDR3 is CASSLSSGRVHEQFF. DNA for the CDR3: TGTGCCAGCAGCTTATCAAGCGGGAGGGTCCATGAGCAGTTCTTC.

The chain couples TRBV3-1 (or the pseudogene TRBV3-2) to TRBJ2-7; D is unclear. Deletions cut 2 bases from V and 0 bases from J, with 20 bases between. Germline CDR1 is LGHDT and CDR2 is YNNKEL (reference sequence). CDR3 length: 18 residues. CDR3 coding DNA: TGTGCCAGCAGCCAACCACTCTTAGTGCACAGAACCTCCTACGAGCAGTACTTC. Translating gives CASSQPLLVHRTSYEQYF.

This clone was recorded a few times. This chain uses TRBV9 with TRBJ1-1, with TRBD1 as a possible D gene (5 bases). Trimming shortened V by 0 bases and J by 2 bases, and 14 bases separated the two germline ends. CDR3 length: 16 residues. Germline V gene sequence: CDR1 SGDLS, CDR2 YYNGEE. CDR3 nucleotide sequence: TGTGCCAGCAGCGTAGGGGTGGGGCTCTTTAACACTGAAGCTTTCTTT. This gives the protein CASSVGVGLFNTEAFF.

V usage is TRBV3-1 (or the pseudogene TRBV3-2) and J usage is TRBJ2-1; D not resolved. Germline assignment: CDR1 LGHDT and CDR2 YNNKEL (reference sequence). V was pared by 3 bases and J by 0 bases, with 3 bases between. This CDR3 region has 13 residues. The CDR3 sequence: CASSHGSYNEQFF. The CDR3 nucleotides are TGTGCCAGCAGCCACGGCTCCTACAATGAGCAGTTCTTC.